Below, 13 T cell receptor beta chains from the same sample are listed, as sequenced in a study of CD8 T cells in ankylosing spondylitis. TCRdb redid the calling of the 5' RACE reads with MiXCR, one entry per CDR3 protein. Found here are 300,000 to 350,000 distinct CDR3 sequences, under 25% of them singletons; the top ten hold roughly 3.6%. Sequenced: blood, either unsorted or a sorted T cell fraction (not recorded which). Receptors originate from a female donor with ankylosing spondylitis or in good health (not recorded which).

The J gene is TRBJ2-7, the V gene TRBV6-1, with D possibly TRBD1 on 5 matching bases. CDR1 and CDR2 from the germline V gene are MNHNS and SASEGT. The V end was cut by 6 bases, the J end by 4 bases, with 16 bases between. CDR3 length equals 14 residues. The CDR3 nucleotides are TGTGCCAGCAGCGCTACAGGATTAAGGTACGAGCAGTACTTC. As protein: CASSATGLRYEQYF.

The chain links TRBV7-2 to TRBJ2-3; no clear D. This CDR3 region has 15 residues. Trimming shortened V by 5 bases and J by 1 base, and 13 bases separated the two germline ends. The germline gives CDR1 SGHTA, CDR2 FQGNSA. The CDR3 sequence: CASSASPHGTDTQYF. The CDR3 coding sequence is TGTGCCAGCAGCGCCTCGCCTCACGGCACAGATACGCAGTATTTT.

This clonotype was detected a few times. CDR3 region: CASSLRQDTDTQYF. The CDR3 DNA sequence: TGTGCCAGCAGCTTACGACAGGACACAGATACGCAGTATTTT. The chain has TRBV7-2 and TRBJ2-3; a weak D match, TRBD1 (6 bases). The CDR3 loop spans 14 amino acids. With 2 bases removed from V and 2 bases from J, the gap between germline ends came to 8 bases. Per the germline V gene, CDR1 is SGHTA and CDR2 is FQGNSA.

The CDR3 sequence: CASRSGGRNEKLFF. DNA of the CDR3: TGTGCCAGCAGGTCCGGGGGTAGGAATGAAAAACTGTTTTTT. The chain recombines TRBV12-3 or TRBV12-4 with TRBJ1-4, with a possible D match to TRBD1 (5 bases). Deletions cut 6 bases from V and 5 bases from J, with 13 bases between. The CDR3 is made up of 14 amino acids.

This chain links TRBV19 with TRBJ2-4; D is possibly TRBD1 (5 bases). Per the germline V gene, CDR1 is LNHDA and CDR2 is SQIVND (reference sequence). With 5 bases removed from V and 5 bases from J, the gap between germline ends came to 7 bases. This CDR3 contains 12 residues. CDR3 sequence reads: CASSVQENIQYF. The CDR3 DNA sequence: TGTGCCAGTAGTGTACAGGAAAACATTCAGTACTTC.

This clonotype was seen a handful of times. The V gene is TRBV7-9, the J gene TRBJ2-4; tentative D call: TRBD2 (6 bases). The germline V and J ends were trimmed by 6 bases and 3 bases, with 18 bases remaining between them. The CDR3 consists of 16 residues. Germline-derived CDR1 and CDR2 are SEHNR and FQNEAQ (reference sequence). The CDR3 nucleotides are TGTGCCAGCAGTCTCGCCTACTCGGAGGGCAAAAACATTCAGTACTTC. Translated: CASSLAYSEGKNIQYF.

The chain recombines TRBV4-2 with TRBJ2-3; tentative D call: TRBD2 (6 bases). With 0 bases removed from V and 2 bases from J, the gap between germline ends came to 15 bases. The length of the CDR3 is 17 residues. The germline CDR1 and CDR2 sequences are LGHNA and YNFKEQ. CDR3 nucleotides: TGTGCCAGCAGCCAAGATCTATTAGCGGTGCTCACAGATACGCAGTATTTT. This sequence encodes CASSQDLLAVLTDTQYF.

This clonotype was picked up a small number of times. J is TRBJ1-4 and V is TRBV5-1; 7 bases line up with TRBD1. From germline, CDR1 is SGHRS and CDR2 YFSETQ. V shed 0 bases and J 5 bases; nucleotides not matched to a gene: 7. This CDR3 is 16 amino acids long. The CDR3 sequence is CASSLAPGQKNEKLFF. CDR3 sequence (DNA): TGCGCCAGCAGCTTGGCCCCGGGACAGAAAAATGAAAAACTGTTTTTT. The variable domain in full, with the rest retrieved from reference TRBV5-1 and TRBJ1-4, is KAGVTQTPRYLIKTRGQQVTLSCSPISGHRSVSWYQQTPGQGLQFLFEYFSETQRNKGNFPGRFSGRQFSNSRSEMNVSTLELGDSALYLCASSLAPGQKNEKLFFGSGTQLSVL.

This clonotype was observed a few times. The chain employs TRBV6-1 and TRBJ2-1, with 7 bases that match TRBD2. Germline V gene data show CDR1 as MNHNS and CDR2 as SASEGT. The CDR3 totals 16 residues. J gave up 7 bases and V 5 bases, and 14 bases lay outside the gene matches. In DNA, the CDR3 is TGTGCCAGCAGTCGCCCCTCGCGGGAGAAGGGTAATGAGCAGTTCTTC. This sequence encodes CASSRPSREKGNEQFF.

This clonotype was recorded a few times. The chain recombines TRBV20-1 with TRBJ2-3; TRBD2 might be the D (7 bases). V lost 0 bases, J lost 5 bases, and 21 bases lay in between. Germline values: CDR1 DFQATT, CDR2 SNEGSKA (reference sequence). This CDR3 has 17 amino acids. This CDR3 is CSARDPRGEEGGDTQYF. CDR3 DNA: TGCAGTGCTAGAGATCCACGGGGGGAGGAAGGGGGAGATACGCAGTATTTT.

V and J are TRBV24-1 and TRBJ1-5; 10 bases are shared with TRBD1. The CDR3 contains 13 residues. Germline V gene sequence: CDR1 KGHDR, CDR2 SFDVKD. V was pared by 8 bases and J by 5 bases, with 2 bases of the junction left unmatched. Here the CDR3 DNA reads TGTGCCACCAATGGACAGGGGGATCAGCCCCAGCATTTT. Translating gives CATNGQGDQPQHF.

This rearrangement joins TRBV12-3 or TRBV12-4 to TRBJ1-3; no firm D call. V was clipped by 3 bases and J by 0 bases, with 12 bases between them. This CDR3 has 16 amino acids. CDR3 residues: CASSLSPPSSGNTIYF. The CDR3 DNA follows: TGTGCCAGCAGTTTGTCACCGCCAAGCTCTGGAAACACCATATATTTT.

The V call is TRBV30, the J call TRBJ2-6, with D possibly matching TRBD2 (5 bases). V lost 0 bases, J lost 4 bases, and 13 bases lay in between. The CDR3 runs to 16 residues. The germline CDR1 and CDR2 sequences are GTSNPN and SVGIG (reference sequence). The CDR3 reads CAWSVRGSSGANVLTF. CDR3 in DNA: TGTGCCTGGAGTGTACGAGGGTCCTCCGGGGCCAACGTCCTGACTTTC.